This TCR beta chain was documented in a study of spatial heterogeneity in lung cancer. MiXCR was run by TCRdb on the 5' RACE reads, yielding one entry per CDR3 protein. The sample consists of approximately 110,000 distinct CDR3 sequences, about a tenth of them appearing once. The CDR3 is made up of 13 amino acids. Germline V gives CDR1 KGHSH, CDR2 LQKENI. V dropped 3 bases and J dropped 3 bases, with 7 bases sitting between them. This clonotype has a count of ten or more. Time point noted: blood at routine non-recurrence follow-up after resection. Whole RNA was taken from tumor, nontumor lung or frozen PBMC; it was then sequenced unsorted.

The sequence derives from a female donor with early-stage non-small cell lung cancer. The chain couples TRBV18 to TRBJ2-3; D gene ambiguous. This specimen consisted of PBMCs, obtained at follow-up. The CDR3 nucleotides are TGTGCCAGCTCACCGACTGGGACAGATACGCAGTATTTT. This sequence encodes CASSPTGTDTQYF. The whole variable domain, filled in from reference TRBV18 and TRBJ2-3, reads NAGVMQNPRHLVRRRGQEARLRCSPMKGHSHVYWYRQLPEEGLKFMVYLQKENIIDESGMPKERFSAEFPKEGPSILRIQQVVRGDSAAYFCASSPTGTDTQYFGPGTRLTVL.